This TCR beta chain was retrieved from a study of shared clonotypes between healthy human individuals. Overall study results and limits: A handful of donors held approximately 5% of naive CD4 clonotypes in common.

V shed 6 bases and J shed 1 base, with 16 bases lying between them. The CDR3 runs 16 residues. CDR1 and CDR2 from the germline V gene are MDHEN and SYDVKM. CD4+ cells underwent separation, giving CD45RA+ naive and CD45RA-negative memory subsets. It was roughly 210 ng DNA, approximately 28,000 T cell genomes, that sorted-subset replicate PCRs used. Authors' data handling: Filtering differed because ImmunoSEQ produced junction-only sequences that carried no quality scores. Produced via immunoSEQ multiplex PCR; TCRdb's table is partial and in-frame only. Clone size and the V and J calls come from that table; the DNA yielded D and trimming. The sample has 400,000 to 600,000 clones; 90% to 96% are singletons. The count of this clone is one. Its antigen is still unknown.

This clonotype originated in a woman aged 25-40 years in good health. The chain uses TRBV28 and TRBJ1-3; the D gene is possibly TRBD1 (5 bases). Material for sequencing was naive CD4+ T cells sorted from blood. This sample's subset: CD45RA+ positively selected. The CDR3 coding sequence is TGTGCCAGCAGAACCGGGACGGCGGCATCTGGAAACACCATATATTTT. Translating it yields CASRTGTAASGNTIYF.